This TCR beta chain stems from a study of OX40 agonist ivuxolimab in advanced cancers. Study-wide background: The patients' treatment was ivuxolimab, an agonistic anti-OX40 (CD134) antibody. Intravenous ivuxolimab was administered to patients every 2 weeks at 0.01 to 10 mg/kg.

On this clone itself: Its specificity is not known.

Study outcomes and limitations: At 0.1 to 3.0 mg/kg and by week 6, CD4+ and CD8+ T cells in the blood had expanded clonally. CD8+ T cells (on average) carried more expanded clones than CD4+ T cells.

The CDR3 length is 15 residues. CDR1 is SGHRS, CDR2 YFSETQ, per germline. Trimming took 4 bases from V and 1 from J, leaving 15 bases between them. The table came from immunoSEQ multiplex PCR; TCRdb's copy has only in-frame clones and leaves some out. The sample lists tens of thousands of clones, around nine tenths occurring once. The sequencing here drew on CD4+ or CD8+ T cells sorted from blood, taken in a trial of the OX40 agonist ivuxolimab. The source is an adult with an advanced solid tumor such as melanoma, head and neck, liver or kidney cancer. V and J are TRBV5-1 and TRBJ2-7; D gene uncertain. The CDR3 DNA reads TGCGCCAGCAGCGTCAGCCCCGTCGGGTCCTACGAGCAGTACTTC. It specifies CASSVSPVGSYEQYF.